These 17 T cell receptor beta chains originate from one sample sequenced in a study of STAT5B mutations in CD4+ large granular lymphocyte leukemia. Sequencing was performed with immunoSEQ multiplex PCR; in TCRdb, only in-frame clones are kept and a portion is missing. The table lists about 35,000 clones, about 65% of them singletons. Sequenced input: CD4+ T cells from blood buffy coats. The receptor set was obtained from a human donor in good health.

The chain employs TRBV2 and TRBJ2-7; 9 positions agree with TRBD1. This CDR3 has 12 residues. V lost 6 bases, J lost 3 bases, and 0 bases stayed unmatched. Germline CDR1 is SNHLY and CDR2 is FYNNEI. CDR3 protein: CASRGQGYEQYF. The CDR3 DNA reads TGTGCCAGCAGGGGACAGGGCTACGAGCAGTACTTC. The full variable domain, completed using reference TRBV2 and TRBJ2-7, is EPEVTQTPSHQVTQMGQEVILRCVPISNHLYFYWYRQILGQKVEFLVSFYNNEISEKSEIFDDQFSVERPDGSNFTLKIRSTKLEDSAMYFCASRGQGYEQYFGPGTRLTVT.

This chain joins TRBV7-9 and TRBJ2-2; possibly TRBD2 for D (6 bases). V lost 10 bases to trimming and J lost 2 bases, with 17 bases between them. Germline lookup yields CDR1 SEHNR and CDR2 FQNEAQ (reference sequence). The length of the CDR3 is 15 residues. The CDR3 DNA follows: TGTGCCACCGCGACCGGGACTGGAAACACCGGGGAGCTGTTTTTT. This codes for CATATGTGNTGELFF.

The chain couples TRBV4-3 to TRBJ1-6; D might be TRBD1 (5 bases). The V and J ends lost 0 bases and 0 bases respectively, with 9 bases between them. Per the germline V gene, CDR1 is LGHNA and CDR2 is YSLEER. This CDR3 spans 17 amino acids. The CDR3 bases are TGCGCCAGCAGCCAAGAGGGACTGAGCTCCTATAATTCACCCCTCCACTTT. Translated: CASSQEGLSSYNSPLHF.

CDR3 sequence reads: CASSARGRGGADTQYF. CDR3 bases: TGTGCCAGCAGCGCCCGCGGGCGGGGGGGCGCAGATACGCAGTATTTT. The chain combines TRBV7-9 with TRBJ2-3, with TRBD2 matching over 9 bases. J gave up 4 bases and V 5 bases, and 10 bases lay outside the gene matches. CDR3 length equals 16 residues. Germline CDR1 reads SEHNR; CDR2 reads FQNEAQ (reference sequence).

The chain carries TRBV7-6 and TRBJ1-3; no clear D. The CDR3 totals 13 residues. Per germline, CDR1 SGHVS and CDR2 FNYEAQ. The germline V and J ends were trimmed by 2 bases and 3 bases, with 5 bases remaining between them. CDR3 residues: CASSLSIGNTIYF. The CDR3 nucleotides read TGTGCCAGCAGCTTAAGCATTGGAAACACCATATATTTT.

This chain uses TRBV19 with TRBJ1-1; possible D gene TRBD1, 6 bases. The length of the CDR3 is 14 residues. Per the germline V gene, CDR1 is LNHDA and CDR2 is SQIVND (reference sequence). V was shortened by 6 bases and J by 0 bases, with 11 bases between the two germline ends. The CDR3 DNA is TGTGCCAGTAGACAGACAGGATTGAACACTGAAGCTTTCTTT. It encodes CASRQTGLNTEAFF.

The CDR3 DNA sequence: TGTGCCAGCAGTGGGGGGGACAGGGGTTACGTGAACACTGAAGCTTTCTTT. Translating it yields CASSGGDRGYVNTEAFF. V is TRBV6-1 and J is TRBJ1-1; 10 nucleotides agree with TRBD1. The CDR3 is 17 amino acids. V was clipped by 4 bases and J by 0 bases; unmatched bases: 8. Germline CDR1 and CDR2: MNHNS and SASEGT.

This rearrangement joins TRBV28 to TRBJ1-2, with D maybe TRBD1 (5 bases). Trimming took 2 bases from V and 6 from J, leaving 19 bases between them. The CDR3 loop spans 16 amino acids. CDR1 and CDR2 from the germline V gene are MDHEN and SYDVKM. The CDR3, as DNA: TGTGCCAGCAGTTTACCCTCTGTATACAGGTTGGATGGCTACACCTTC. Translating it yields CASSLPSVYRLDGYTF.

For this clone: The missing conserved phenylalanine or tryptophan at the end of this CDR3 makes a read error likely. The DNA is left out, because the CDR3 cannot be placed on it with certainty; the CDR3 is given as TCRdb lists it. The chain combines TRBV19 with TRBJ1-2. The germline CDR1 and CDR2 sequences are LNHDA and SQIVND (reference sequence). The CDR3 has 12 residues if both end residues are counted. CDR3 region: CASSTQQLRVVI.

The chain employs TRBV6-5 and TRBJ1-4; D is ambiguous. Trimming stripped 2 bases from V and 7 bases from J, with 8 bases between. This CDR3 region has 13 residues. Germline V lookup: CDR1 MNHEY, CDR2 SVGAGI. CDR3 amino acids: CASSYRPAEKLFF. For the CDR3, the DNA is TGTGCCAGCAGTTACCGGCCGGCTGAAAAACTGTTTTTT.

The gene calls are TRBV20-1 and TRBJ2-1, with D hard to call. Between the trimmed V and J ends, which lost 6 bases and 10 bases, there was a span of 13 bases. This CDR3 has 11 amino acids. Germline CDR1 DFQATT, CDR2 SNEGSKA (reference sequence). The CDR3 sequence is CSAGSEAEQFF. The CDR3 DNA reads TGCAGTGCCGGTTCCGAAGCCGAGCAGTTCTTC.

This clone was counted only a few times. The chain has TRBV6-5 and TRBJ2-2, with a weak D call TRBD1 (5 bases). Germline V gene lookup returns CDR1 MNHEY and CDR2 SVGAGI. Trimming shortened V by 8 bases and J by 3 bases, and 13 bases separated the two germline ends. The CDR3 totals 14 residues. Here the CDR3 DNA reads TGTGCCAGCCAAGGGGCCCGGGACACCGGGGAGCTGTTTTTT. It translates to CASQGARDTGELFF.

The chain is built from TRBV7-9 and TRBJ1-6, with D possibly being TRBD1 (5 bases). The germline V gene has CDR1 SEHNR and CDR2 FQNEAQ (reference sequence). The CDR3 is 14 residues long. The V gene lost 2 bases and the J gene lost 9 bases, with 11 bases spanning the gap. The CDR3 region has the DNA TGTGCCAGCAGCTTACGGGACGGCGGTTCACCCCTCCACTTT. The encoded protein is CASSLRDGGSPLHF.

The chain recombines TRBV4-1 with TRBJ2-5; D may be TRBD1 (6 bases). V gave up 3 bases and J gave up 4 bases, with 21 bases separating them. CDR3 length: 17 residues. CDR1 is MGHRA, CDR2 YSYEKL, per germline. The CDR3: CASSHFSRGVRLETQYF. The CDR3 bases are TGCGCCAGCAGCCATTTTTCCAGGGGCGTCCGACTAGAGACCCAGTACTTC.

This clone has only a few counts. The chain couples TRBV6-1 to TRBJ2-7; 10 bases are a match to TRBD1. The junction had 8 bases not matched to a gene; V was cut back by 10 bases and J by 5 bases. CDR1 is MNHNS and CDR2 is SASEGT in the germline V gene. This CDR3 is 13 amino acids long. This CDR3 is CATPGQGMHEQYF. In nucleotides, the CDR3 is TGTGCCACCCCGGGACAGGGGATGCACGAGCAGTACTTC.

The chain combines TRBV7-2 with TRBJ1-2; D might be TRBD1 (5 bases). The CDR3 spans 16 residues. Germline assignment: CDR1 SGHTA and CDR2 FQGNSA. With 5 bases removed from V and 7 bases from J, the gap between germline ends came to 23 bases. The CDR3 DNA reads TGTGCCAGCAGCCCCCAGGGTGGGGAGACGGCGGGTGGCTACACCTTC. Amino acid sequence: CASSPQGGETAGGYTF.

CDR3 residues: CASSYGTVQETQYF. CDR3 nucleotides: TGTGCCAGCAGTTACGGGACAGTTCAAGAGACCCAGTACTTC. The rearrangement joins TRBV6-5 to TRBJ2-5, with TRBD1 matching 7 bases. Germline V gene lookup returns CDR1 MNHEY and CDR2 SVGAGI. CDR3 size: 14 residues. V lost 2 bases and J lost 2; bases outside the gene matches: 2.